This TCR beta chain emerged from a study of blood T cell repertoires in COVID-19. Study-wide context: Samples taken during acute and convalescent COVID-19 were collected in the United States, Italy and Spain. Sample material is recorded as cDNA or gDNA derived from T cells, B-cell-depleted T cells, or PBMCs.

This CDR3 contains 17 residues. CDR1 and CDR2 from the germline V gene are MDHEN and SYDVKM. V was pared by 3 bases and J by 0 bases, with 15 bases between. Authors' data handling: The authors estimated nucleated cell counts from reference gene primer amplification. Profiled with immunoSEQ multiplex PCR; TCRdb holds only in-frame clones, not every one. D and trimming come from the DNA, and the V and J calls and clone size come from that table. This sample has roughly 150,000 clones, with 80% found just once. This TCR was recovered from a man aged 55-75 years with acute or convalescent COVID-19. The chain has TRBV28 and TRBJ1-5; perhaps TRBD1 as D (6 bases). The sequencing input was peripheral blood. The CDR3 coding sequence is TGTGCCAGCAGTTTGATTCCAGGGGTTGATAGCAATCAGCCCCAGCATTTT. Residues: CASSLIPGVDSNQPQHF.